The 15 T cell receptor beta chains presented below share a single source sample, sequenced in a study of T cell clones after liver transplantation. Sequencing used immunoSEQ multiplex PCR; TCRdb keeps in-frame clones, though not all of them. The sample gives some 60,000 clones, about 71% of which show up once; 2.8% is in the top ten. The sequences come from CD4+ T cells from blood, collected at the roughly 16-month timepoint. The receptors here all came from a human patient who received a liver transplant. Some T cells may have originated in the graft donor.

The rearrangement uses TRBV9 and TRBJ1-1; TRBD1 matches 7 bases. Germline V gives CDR1 SGDLS, CDR2 YYNGEE. The CDR3 covers 15 residues. The V segment lost 4 bases and the J segment 8 bases; nucleotides outside the gene matches: 14. The CDR3 DNA sequence: TGTGCCAGCAGCCCTAGAAGGACAGGCCAAGACGAAGCTTTCTTT. This gives the protein CASSPRRTGQDEAFF.

The gene calls are TRBV18 and TRBJ1-5, with D uncertain. This CDR3 is 14 amino acids long. The germline V gene encodes CDR1 KGHSH and CDR2 LQKENI. Trimming removed 2 bases from V and 3 bases from J, with 8 bases in between. The CDR3, as DNA: TGTGCCAGCTCACCATCCGGCCTCAATCAGCCCCAGCATTTT. Protein product: CASSPSGLNQPQHF.

The V and J genes are TRBV7-9 and TRBJ1-1, with D hard to call. The CDR3 consists of 12 residues. CDR1 and CDR2 from the germline V gene are SEHNR and FQNEAQ (reference sequence). The V gene lost 2 bases and the J gene lost 0 bases, with 1 base spanning the gap. CDR3 nucleotides: TGTGCCAGCAGCTTAATGAACACTGAAGCTTTCTTT. As protein: CASSLMNTEAFF.

The rearrangement links TRBV7-2 to TRBJ1-3; no definite D call. Germline CDR1 reads SGHTA; CDR2 reads FQGNSA. The CDR3 sequence is 14 residues long. Trimming pared 1 base from V and 6 bases from J, leaving 10 bases between. The CDR3 DNA reads as TGTGCCAGCAGCTTAGGGCCAAACCTAAACACCATATATTTT. It specifies CASSLGPNLNTIYF.

The chain is built from TRBV6-6 and TRBJ2-3; 13 nucleotides line up with TRBD2. The CDR3 runs 16 residues. Trimming cost V 4 bases and J 6 bases; bases outside gene matches: 7. Germline V CDR1 and CDR2: MNHNY, SVGAGI (reference sequence). The CDR3: CASSLRTSGGGDTQYF. The CDR3 DNA follows: TGTGCCAGCAGTTTACGGACTAGCGGGGGTGGGGATACGCAGTATTTT.

V and J are TRBV11-2 and TRBJ2-3; maybe TRBD1 (5 bases). The CDR3 has 19 residues. Germline V gene sequence: CDR1 SGHAT, CDR2 FQNNGV. V was clipped by 5 bases and J by 6 bases, with 30 bases between them. The CDR3 spells CASSAGRRTAPLQLDTQYF. CDR3 nucleotides: TGTGCCAGCAGCGCAGGGCGTAGGACCGCGCCACTTCAGTTGGATACGCAGTATTTT. Combining the CDR3 with reference TRBV11-2 and TRBJ2-3 gives the whole variable domain EAGVAQSPRYKIIEKRQSVAFWCNPISGHATLYWYQQILGQGPKLLIQFQNNGVVDDSQLPKDRFSAERLKGVDSTLKIQPAKLEDSAVYLCASSAGRRTAPLQLDTQYFGPGTRLTVL.

This clone was detected only a few times. V is TRBV30 and J is TRBJ1-1; 11 bases match TRBD1. With 2 bases clipped from V and 6 bases from J, the junction kept 5 bases outside the gene matches. The CDR3 length is 14 residues. Germline assignment: CDR1 GTSNPN and CDR2 SVGIG (reference sequence). CDR3 in amino acids: CAWSPGQGVSEAFF. CDR3 bases: TGTGCCTGGAGTCCGGGACAGGGGGTTTCTGAAGCTTTCTTT.

This clone was seen once. V gene TRBV29-1 combines with J gene TRBJ2-2; no reliable D call. The CDR3 spans 12 residues. Germline assignment: CDR1 SQVTM and CDR2 ANQGSEA. Trimming took off 4 bases at V and 2 bases at J, with 5 bases between the two ends. The CDR3 DNA follows: TGCAGCGTTGGAAGTAACACCGGGGAGCTGTTTTTT. Translation: CSVGSNTGELFF.

This clone was found once. This chain joins TRBV6-5 and TRBJ1-1; D is possibly TRBD1 (5 bases). Germline lookup yields CDR1 MNHEY and CDR2 SVGAGI. Trimming removed 0 bases at V and 5 bases at J, with 13 bases between. The CDR3 length is 15 residues. The CDR3 DNA reads TGTGCCAGCAGTTACTCGAATCCGGGACTTACTGAAGCTTTCTTT. It encodes CASSYSNPGLTEAFF.

Many counts were recorded for this clone. The rearrangement joins TRBV6-5 to TRBJ2-2; D is tentatively TRBD1 or TRBD2 (5 bases each). Germline V gene data show CDR1 as MNHEY and CDR2 as SVGAGI. This CDR3 contains 12 residues. V was trimmed by 6 bases and J by 11 bases, leaving 13 bases between them. The CDR3 loop reads CASSRPGSELFF. In DNA form, the CDR3 reads TGTGCCAGCAGCCGACCAGGGAGCGAGCTGTTTTTT.

The rearrangement joins TRBV2 to TRBJ2-5; D is unresolved. The V end was cut by 4 bases, the J end by 1 base, with 13 bases between. The CDR3 contains 15 residues. Germline V gives CDR1 SNHLY, CDR2 FYNNEI. The DNA of the CDR3 is TGTGCCAGCAGTGCCAGTGCTACCCCCCAAGAGACCCAGTACTTC. Translating gives CASSASATPQETQYF.

The genes are TRBV7-2 and TRBJ2-3, with no clear D. The CDR3 is 14 residues long. Trimming took off 5 bases at V and 1 base at J, with 10 bases between the two ends. Germline V gene sequence: CDR1 SGHTA, CDR2 FQGNSA. The CDR3, as DNA: TGTGCCAGCAGCCAACGGGTTGGCACAGATACGCAGTATTTT. It yields the protein CASSQRVGTDTQYF.

This rearrangement joins TRBV7-2 to TRBJ1-3; D call uncertain. V was shortened by 3 bases and J by 0 bases, with 12 bases between the two germline ends. CDR3 length: 16 amino acids. CDR1 and CDR2 from the germline V gene are SGHTA and FQGNSA. CDR3 DNA sequence: TGTGCCAGCAGCTTCGCCAGTGTGATCTCTGGAAACACCATATATTTT. This codes for CASSFASVISGNTIYF.

The CDR3 DNA is TGTGCCAGCAGCCAAGGGGGGGCGCAGTACGTC. Its translation is CASSQGGAQYV. The chain carries TRBV7-2 and TRBJ2-7, with TRBD2 as a possible D gene (7 bases). V shed 5 bases and J shed 9 bases, with 11 bases lying between them. Germline CDR1 is SGHTA and CDR2 is FQGNSA. CDR3 length equals 11 residues.

This clone was seen a handful of times. The chain joins TRBV7-8 to TRBJ1-4; a weak D match, TRBD1 (5 bases). This CDR3 has 14 residues. V lost 2 bases and J 4 bases, leaving 8 bases between the germline ends. Germline loops: CDR1 SGHVS, CDR2 FQNEAQ. Here the CDR3 reads CASSLNRNNEKLFF. The CDR3 coding sequence is TGTGCCAGCAGCTTAAACAGGAATAATGAAAAACTGTTTTTT.